Listed below are T cell receptor beta chains from one sample, sequenced in a study of blood T cell repertoires in COVID-19. The assay was immunoSEQ multiplex PCR, and TCRdb's table has in-frame clones only and misses some. The table has around 18,000 clones, 89% seen once. The sample was peripheral blood. The receptors originated from a man aged 55-75 years with active COVID-19. Both conserved end residues are part of each CDR3. A D gene is named only where the DNA matches it firmly. Size tells how often a clone was seen (once, few, many) or the class of an expanded clone, and some rows leave it out.

once,TRBV7-9,TRBJ2-1,TRBD2,TGTGCCAGCAGCCTAACTAGCGGGAGGGGTGAGCAGTTCTTC,CASSLTSGRGEQFF
-,TRBV30,TRBJ1-4,-,TGTGCCTGGAGTGTACTGAGACAGACAAATGAAAAACTGTTTTTT,CAWSVLRQTNEKLFF
once,TRBV7-9,TRBJ2-7,-,TGTGCCAGCAGCTTCGGAAGAAGTCGCGGGGCTTTCTCCTACGAGCAGTACTTC,CASSFGRSRGAFSYEQYF
-,TRBV5-1,TRBJ2-7,-,TGCGCCAGCAGCTTGGGAGGGGCGGGAGAGCAGTACTTC,CASSLGGAGEQYF
-,TRBV2,TRBJ2-5,TRBD2,TGTGCCAGCAGTGATCCACTAGCGGGGGTCCCGGGTCAAGAGACCCAGTACTTC,CASSDPLAGVPGQETQYF
-,TRBV3-1/TRBV3-2,TRBJ2-3,-,TGTGCCAGCAGCCAAGATTCCCTCTTAGATACGCAGTATTTT,CASSQDSLLDTQYF
-,TRBV18,TRBJ2-7,TRBD2,TGTGCCAGCTCACCAGGCTACCTCCGGGGGGACTACGAGCAGTACTTC,CASSPGYLRGDYEQYF
once,TRBV19,TRBJ1-1,-,TGTGCCACTACCTCGGACAGAATGAACACTGAAGCTTTCTTT,CATTSDRMNTEAFF
few,TRBV21-1,TRBJ2-7,-,TGTGCCAGCAGCACTCTAGCGGGAGGGATATACGAGCAGTACTTC,CASSTLAGGIYEQYF
-,TRBV5-1,TRBJ1-2,-,TGCGCCAGCAGCTTGTCTGGAGGCTATGGCTACACCTTC,CASSLSGGYGYTF
-,TRBV5-4,TRBJ2-5,TRBD2,TGTGCCAGCAGCTTACAGCGGGGGCCTCAAGAGACCCAGTACTTC,CASSLQRGPQETQYF